The 16 T cell receptor beta chains presented below share a single source sample, sequenced in a study of monozygotic twins with cystic fibrosis. Only in-frame clones appear in the TCRdb table, and some are missing; sequencing was by immunoSEQ multiplex PCR. This table has roughly 30,000 clones, 92% appearing once. Sample: blood. The receptors shown here come from a girl between 2 and 10 years old with cystic fibrosis.

This chain connects TRBV7-9 to TRBJ2-1; TRBD1 might be the D (5 bases). V gave up 3 bases and J gave up 9 bases, with 9 bases separating them. Germline CDR1 SEHNR, CDR2 FQNEAQ (reference sequence). This CDR3 is 12 amino acids long. This CDR3 reads CASSLKGLEQFF. In DNA form, the CDR3 reads TGTGCCAGCAGCTTGAAGGGGCTTGAGCAGTTCTTC. The full variable domain, in which reference TRBV7-9 and TRBJ2-1 provide the parts outside the CDR3, is DTGVSQNPRHKITKRGQNVTFRCDPISEHNRLYWYRQTLGQGPEFLTYFQNEAQLEKSRLLSDRFSAERPKGSFSTLEIQRTEQGDSAMYLCASSLKGLEQFFGPGTRLTVL.

The V call is TRBV5-1, the J call TRBJ2-7, with D perhaps TRBD1 (6 bases). There are 16 residues in the CDR3. V dropped 4 bases and J dropped 5 bases, with 22 bases sitting between them. The germline gives CDR1 SGHRS, CDR2 YFSETQ. The DNA of the CDR3 is TGCGCCAGCAGCATTTCAGGACAGCCTTTCTGGGACGAGCAGTACTTC. Translated, it gives CASSISGQPFWDEQYF.

The V call is TRBV5-8, the J call TRBJ2-7, with D perhaps TRBD1 (5 bases). The germline V gene has CDR1 SGHTS and CDR2 YDEGEE. This CDR3 comprises 16 residues. Trimming removed 2 bases from V and 1 base from J, with 16 bases in between. This CDR3 reads CASSFLPGRASYEQYF. The DNA for the CDR3 is TGTGCCAGCAGCTTCCTCCCAGGCAGGGCATCCTACGAGCAGTACTTC.

This clone has just one count. The chain employs TRBV9 and TRBJ1-1; a weak D match, TRBD1 (6 bases). Trimming removed 2 bases at V and 4 bases at J, with 12 bases between. In germline, CDR1 is SGDLS, CDR2 YYNGEE. The CDR3 has 14 residues. The CDR3 protein is CASSVGARGTEAFF. In DNA, the CDR3 is TGTGCCAGCAGCGTGGGGGCTCGAGGCACTGAAGCTTTCTTT.

V is TRBV4-1 and J is TRBJ2-5; 13 nucleotides align to TRBD2. The germline gives CDR1 MGHRA, CDR2 YSYEKL. The V segment lost 1 base and the J segment 3 bases; nucleotides outside the gene matches: 14. The CDR3 totals 20 residues. The CDR3 loop is CASSQVSGGLAGTGKETQYF. The CDR3 DNA is TGCGCCAGCAGCCAAGTTTCAGGGGGACTAGCGGGGACGGGAAAAGAGACCCAGTACTTC.

The V gene is TRBV5-1, the J gene TRBJ2-5; D remains ambiguous. Germline CDR1 SGHRS, CDR2 YFSETQ. The length of the CDR3 is 12 residues. V lost 2 bases, J lost 2 bases, and 4 bases lay in between. CDR3 sequence (DNA): TGCGCCAGCAGCTTCACACAAGAGACCCAGTACTTC. Residues: CASSFTQETQYF.

This clone was counted a single time. CDR3 sequence reads: CASIGRREQYF. In DNA, the CDR3 is TGTGCCAGCATTGGGCGTCGCGAGCAGTACTTC. The chain carries TRBV6-5 and TRBJ2-7; D is undetermined. V lost 7 bases, J lost 6 bases, and 10 bases lay in between. CDR1 is MNHEY and CDR2 is SVGAGI in the germline V gene. CDR3 length equals 11 residues.

The chain has TRBV28 and TRBJ2-7; 8 nucleotides line up with TRBD2. V lost 5 bases, J lost 3 bases, and 18 bases stayed unmatched. The CDR3 contains 18 residues. From germline, CDR1 is MDHEN and CDR2 SYDVKM. CDR3 in amino acids: CASSPPLGQAGVFYEQYF. The CDR3 region has the DNA TGTGCCAGCAGTCCCCCCCTCGGGCAAGCGGGAGTATTCTACGAGCAGTACTTC. Variable domain in full (rest from reference TRBV28 and TRBJ2-7): DVKVTQSSRYLVKRTGEKVFLECVQDMDHENMFWYRQDPGLGLRLIYFSYDVKMKEKGDIPEGYSVSREKKERFSLILESASTNQTSMYLCASSPPLGQAGVFYEQYFGPGTRLTVT.

This sequence joins TRBV29-1 and TRBJ1-5; perhaps TRBD1 as D (5 bases). Per germline, CDR1 SQVTM and CDR2 ANQGSEA. This CDR3 is built from 13 residues. Trimming pared 7 bases from V and 7 bases from J, leaving 17 bases between. Here the CDR3 reads CSAGGGKEQPQHF. The CDR3 DNA follows: TGCAGCGCTGGGGGGGGTAAGGAGCAGCCCCAGCATTTT.

The gene calls are TRBV15 and TRBJ2-3, with 12 bases fitting TRBD1. Germline CDR1 and CDR2: LNHNV and YYDKDF (reference sequence). V gave up 3 bases and J gave up 3 bases; unmatched junction bases: 1. The CDR3 spans 15 residues. The CDR3 is CATSRGQGATDTQYF. The CDR3 DNA reads TGTGCCACCAGCAGGGGACAGGGGGCAACAGATACGCAGTATTTT.

V usage is TRBV6-1 and J usage is TRBJ1-5; possible D gene TRBD1, 6 bases. The V end was cut by 3 bases, the J end by 4 bases, with 16 bases between. CDR3 length: 16 residues. Germline V CDR1 and CDR2: MNHNS, SASEGT. The CDR3 loop is CASSEDGGAGNQPQHF. As DNA, the CDR3 is TGTGCCAGCAGTGAGGACGGGGGGGCTGGAAATCAGCCCCAGCATTTT.

The chain has TRBV28 and TRBJ1-4, with D unresolved. Trimming took 4 bases from V and 4 from J, leaving 4 bases between them. From germline, CDR1 is MDHEN and CDR2 SYDVKM. The CDR3 totals 12 residues. CDR3 region: CASSSVNEKLFF. CDR3 DNA sequence: TGTGCCAGCAGTTCGGTTAATGAAAAACTGTTTTTT.

Concerning this clone itself: One end of the junction is discordant with germline, which a read error may explain. The CDR3: CATSSQKGGATAF. CDR3 coding DNA: TGTGCCACCAGCAGCCAAAAGGGGGGGGCCACCGCCTTC. V and J are TRBV15 and TRBJ1-2; perhaps TRBD1 as D (6 bases). CDR1 is LNHNV, CDR2 YYDKDF, per germline (reference sequence). This CDR3 has 13 amino acids.

V and J are TRBV27 and TRBJ2-1; D possibly corresponds to TRBD1 (6 bases). V gave up 10 bases and J gave up 6 bases, with 16 bases separating them. CDR1 and CDR2 (germline): MNHEY, SMNVEV (reference sequence). CDR3 length: 13 amino acids. The chain's CDR3 is CATRGFLTNEQFF. The CDR3 DNA reads TGTGCCACGAGGGGGTTTCTTACCAATGAGCAGTTCTTC.

The V gene is TRBV28, the J gene TRBJ2-7; D gene unclear. Trimming took off 3 bases at V and 3 bases at J, with 3 bases between the two ends. CDR1 is MDHEN and CDR2 is SYDVKM in the germline V gene. The CDR3 spans 11 residues. In nucleotides, the CDR3 is TGTGCCAGCAGTTTCAGCTACGAGCAGTACTTC. It translates to CASSFSYEQYF.

The chain is built from TRBV13 and TRBJ2-7, with D maybe TRBD2 (7 bases). The CDR3 has 14 residues. In germline, CDR1 is PRHDT, CDR2 FYEKMQ (reference sequence). V lost 4 bases and J 4 bases, leaving 14 bases between the germline ends. CDR3 DNA: TGTGCCAGCAGCTCACGGGGGGCGGCTTACGAGCAGTACTTC. Residues: CASSSRGAAYEQYF.